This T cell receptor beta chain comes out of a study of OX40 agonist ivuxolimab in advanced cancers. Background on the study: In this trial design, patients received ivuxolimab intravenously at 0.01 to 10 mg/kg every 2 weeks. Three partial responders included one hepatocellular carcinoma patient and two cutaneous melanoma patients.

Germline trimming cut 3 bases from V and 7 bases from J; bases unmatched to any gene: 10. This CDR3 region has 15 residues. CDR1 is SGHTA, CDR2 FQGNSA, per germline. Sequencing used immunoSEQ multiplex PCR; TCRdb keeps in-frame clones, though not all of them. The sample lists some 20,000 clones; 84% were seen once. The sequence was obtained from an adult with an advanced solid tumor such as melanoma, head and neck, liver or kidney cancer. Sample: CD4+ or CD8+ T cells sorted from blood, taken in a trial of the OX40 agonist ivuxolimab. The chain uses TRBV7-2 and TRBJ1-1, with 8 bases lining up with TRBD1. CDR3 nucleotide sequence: TGTGCCAGCAGCTTTTCAGGGGGCGCGAGGGATGAAGCTTTCTTT. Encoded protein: CASSFSGGARDEAFF. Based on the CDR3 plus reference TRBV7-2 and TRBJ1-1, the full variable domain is GAGVSQSPSNKVTEKGKDVELRCDPISGHTALYWYRQSLGQGLEFLIYFQGNSAPDKSGLPSDRFSAERTGGSVSTLTIQRTQQEDSAVYLCASSFSGGARDEAFFGQGTRLTVV.